The clone carrying this T cell receptor (beta chain) was observed a few times. This sample stems from a study of patients and donors after allogeneic stem cell transplantation. TCRdb re-derived calls from the RT-PCR reads in MiXCR, one entry per CDR3 protein. The profile shows 150,000 to 250,000 distinct CDR3 sequences, around two fifths of them singletons. The clonotype comes from a human donor who was either an allogeneic HSCT recipient or a stem cell or donor lymphocyte infusion donor (not recorded which). It is not recorded whose cells these are; they may come from a transplant donor. The sample consisted of blood, either unsorted or a sorted T cell fraction (not recorded which).

The CDR3 DNA sequence: TGTGCCAGCAGCCCGGCACACGGGGGAAACACCATATATTTT. This gives the protein CASSPAHGGNTIYF. This chain joins TRBV9 and TRBJ1-3; D remains ambiguous. V gave up 4 bases and J gave up 4 bases, with 12 bases separating them. CDR1 and CDR2 (germline): SGDLS, YYNGEE. This CDR3 region has 14 residues.